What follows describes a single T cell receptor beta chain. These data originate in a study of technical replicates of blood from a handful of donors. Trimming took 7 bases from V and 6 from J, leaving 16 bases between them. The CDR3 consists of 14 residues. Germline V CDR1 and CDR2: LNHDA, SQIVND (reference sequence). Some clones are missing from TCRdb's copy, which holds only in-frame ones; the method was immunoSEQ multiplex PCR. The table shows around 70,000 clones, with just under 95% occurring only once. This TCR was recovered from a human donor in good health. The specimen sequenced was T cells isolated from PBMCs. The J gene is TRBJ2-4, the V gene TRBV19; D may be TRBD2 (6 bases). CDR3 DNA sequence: TGTGCCAGTACCAATGGGGGGTCGTCAAACATTCAGTACTTC. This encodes CASTNGGSSNIQYF.